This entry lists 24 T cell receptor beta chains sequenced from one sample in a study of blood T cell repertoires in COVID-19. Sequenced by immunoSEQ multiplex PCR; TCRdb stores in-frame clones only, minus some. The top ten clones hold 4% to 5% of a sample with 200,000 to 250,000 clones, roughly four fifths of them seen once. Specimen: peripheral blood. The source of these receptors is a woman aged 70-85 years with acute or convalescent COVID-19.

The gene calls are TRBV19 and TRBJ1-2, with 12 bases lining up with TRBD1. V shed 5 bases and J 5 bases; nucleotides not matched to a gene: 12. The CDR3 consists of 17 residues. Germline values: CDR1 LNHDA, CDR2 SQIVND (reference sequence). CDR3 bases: TGTGCCAGTAGTCCTTCCGGGACAGGGGGCAAAGGGTATGGCTACACCTTC. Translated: CASSPSGTGGKGYGYTF.

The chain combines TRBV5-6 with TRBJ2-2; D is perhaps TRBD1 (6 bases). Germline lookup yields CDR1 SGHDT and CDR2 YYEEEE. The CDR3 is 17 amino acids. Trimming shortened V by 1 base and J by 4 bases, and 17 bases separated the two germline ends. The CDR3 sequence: CASSLWDKARVTGELFF. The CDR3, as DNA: TGTGCCAGCAGCTTGTGGGACAAGGCCCGAGTCACCGGGGAGCTGTTTTTT.

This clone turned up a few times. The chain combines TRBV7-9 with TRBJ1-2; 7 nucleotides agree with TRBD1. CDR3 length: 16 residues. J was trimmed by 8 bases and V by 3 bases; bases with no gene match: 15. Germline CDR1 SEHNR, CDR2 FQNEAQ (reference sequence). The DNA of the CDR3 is TGTGCCAGCAGCTTGAACTTAGGGGGCCCCGAGGGGGGCTACACCTTC. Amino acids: CASSLNLGGPEGGYTF.

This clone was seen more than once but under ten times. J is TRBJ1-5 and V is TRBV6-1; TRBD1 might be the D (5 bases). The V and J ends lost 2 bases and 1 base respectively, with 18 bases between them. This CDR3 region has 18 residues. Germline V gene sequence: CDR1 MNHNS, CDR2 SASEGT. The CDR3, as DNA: TGTGCCAGCAGTGAATTTGGTCAGGGATCCGCCAGCAATCAGCCCCAGCATTTT. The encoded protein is CASSEFGQGSASNQPQHF.

CDR3 loop: CASSEFKTQYF. CDR3 bases: TGTGCCAGCAGTGAGTTTAAGACCCAGTACTTC. The chain is built from TRBV2 and TRBJ2-5; D unresolved. The ends were cut back, 3 bases at V and 6 bases at J, with 5 bases in the middle. This CDR3 region has 11 residues. Germline V lookup: CDR1 SNHLY, CDR2 FYNNEI.

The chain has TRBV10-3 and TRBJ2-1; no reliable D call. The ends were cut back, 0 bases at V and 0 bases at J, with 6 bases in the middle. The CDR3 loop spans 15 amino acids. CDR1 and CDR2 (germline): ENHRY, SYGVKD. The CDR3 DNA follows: TGTGCCATCAGTGAGTCCGCGAGCTCCTACAATGAGCAGTTCTTC. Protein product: CAISESASSYNEQFF.

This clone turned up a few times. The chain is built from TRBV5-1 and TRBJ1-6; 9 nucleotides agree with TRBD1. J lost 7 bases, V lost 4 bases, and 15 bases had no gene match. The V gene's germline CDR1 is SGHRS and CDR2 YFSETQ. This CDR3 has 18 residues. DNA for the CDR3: TGCGCCAGCAGCCCTAGGACAGGGGCAAGTGTGGAGAATTCACCCCTCCACTTT. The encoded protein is CASSPRTGASVENSPLHF.

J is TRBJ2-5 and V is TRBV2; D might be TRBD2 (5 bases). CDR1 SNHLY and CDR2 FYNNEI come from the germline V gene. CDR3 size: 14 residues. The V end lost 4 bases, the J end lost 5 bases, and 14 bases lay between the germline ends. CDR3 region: CASSVASSRETQYF. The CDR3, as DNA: TGTGCCAGCAGTGTAGCGTCCTCTAGGGAGACCCAGTACTTC.

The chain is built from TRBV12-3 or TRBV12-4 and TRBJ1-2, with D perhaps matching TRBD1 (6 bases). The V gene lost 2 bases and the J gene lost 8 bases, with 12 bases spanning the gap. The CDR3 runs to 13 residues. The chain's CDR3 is CASSLNRAGGYTF. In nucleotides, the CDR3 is TGTGCCAGCAGTTTAAACAGGGCGGGCGGCTACACCTTC.

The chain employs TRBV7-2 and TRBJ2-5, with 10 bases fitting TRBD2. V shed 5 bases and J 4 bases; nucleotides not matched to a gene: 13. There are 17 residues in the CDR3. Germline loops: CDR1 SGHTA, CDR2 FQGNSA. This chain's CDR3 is CASSQGLANPRGETQYF. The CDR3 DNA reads TGTGCCAGCAGCCAGGGACTAGCGAATCCAAGGGGAGAGACCCAGTACTTC.

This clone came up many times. CDR3 nucleotide sequence: TGTGCCAGCAGTGGCCAGGGGAGCTCCTATAATTCACCCCTCCACTTT. This encodes CASSGQGSSYNSPLHF. The J gene is TRBJ1-6, the V gene TRBV6-1; D is possibly TRBD1 (6 bases). Trimming shortened V by 4 bases and J by 0 bases, and 10 bases separated the two germline ends. The germline gives CDR1 MNHNS, CDR2 SASEGT. The CDR3 totals 16 residues.

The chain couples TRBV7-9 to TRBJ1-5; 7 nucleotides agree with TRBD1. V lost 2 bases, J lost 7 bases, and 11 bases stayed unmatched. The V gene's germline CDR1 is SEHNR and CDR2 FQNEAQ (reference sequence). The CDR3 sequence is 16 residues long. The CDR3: CASSLHSSRGQQPQHF. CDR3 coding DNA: TGTGCCAGCAGCTTACACAGCTCAAGGGGGCAACAGCCCCAGCATTTT.

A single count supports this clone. In DNA form, the CDR3 reads TGTGCCAGCAGTCCACAGGGGTATGAGCAGTTCTTC. It yields the protein CASSPQGYEQFF. V gene TRBV5-4 combines with J gene TRBJ2-1; the match to TRBD1 covers 7 bases. Germline trimming cut 5 bases from V and 8 bases from J; bases unmatched to any gene: 4. The germline V gene has CDR1 SGHNT and CDR2 YYREEE (reference sequence). This CDR3 comprises 12 residues.

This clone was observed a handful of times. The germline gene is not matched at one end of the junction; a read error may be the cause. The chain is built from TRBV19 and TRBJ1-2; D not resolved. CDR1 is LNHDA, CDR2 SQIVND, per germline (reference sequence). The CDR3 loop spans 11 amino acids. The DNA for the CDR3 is TGTGCCAGTAGTGCAGGACTTGGCTACGCCTTC. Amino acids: CASSAGLGYAF.

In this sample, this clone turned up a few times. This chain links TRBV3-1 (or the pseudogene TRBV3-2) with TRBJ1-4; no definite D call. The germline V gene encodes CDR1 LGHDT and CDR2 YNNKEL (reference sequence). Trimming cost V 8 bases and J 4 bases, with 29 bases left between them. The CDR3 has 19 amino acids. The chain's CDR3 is CASSRRRQAREILNEKLFF. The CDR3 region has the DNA TGTGCCAGCTCGCGTCGACGGCAGGCAAGAGAAATTCTTAATGAAAAACTGTTTTTT.

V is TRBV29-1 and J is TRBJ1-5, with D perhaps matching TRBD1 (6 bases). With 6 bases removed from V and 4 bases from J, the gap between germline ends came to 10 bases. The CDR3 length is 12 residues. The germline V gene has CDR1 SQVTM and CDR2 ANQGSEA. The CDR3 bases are TGCAGCGTGGCCGGACAGAATCAGCCCCAGCATTTT. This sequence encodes CSVAGQNQPQHF.

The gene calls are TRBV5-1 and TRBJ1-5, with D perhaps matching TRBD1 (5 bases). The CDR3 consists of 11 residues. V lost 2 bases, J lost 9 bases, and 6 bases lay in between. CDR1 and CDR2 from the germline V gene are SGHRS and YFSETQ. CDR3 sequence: CASSFQGPQHF. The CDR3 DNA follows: TGCGCCAGCAGCTTCCAGGGGCCCCAGCATTTT.

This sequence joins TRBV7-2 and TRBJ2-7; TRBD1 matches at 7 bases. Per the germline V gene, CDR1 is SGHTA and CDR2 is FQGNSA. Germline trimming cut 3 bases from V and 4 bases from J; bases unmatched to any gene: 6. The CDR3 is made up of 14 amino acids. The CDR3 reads CASSFGQARYEQYF. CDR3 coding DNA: TGTGCCAGCAGCTTTGGACAGGCCCGATACGAGCAGTACTTC.

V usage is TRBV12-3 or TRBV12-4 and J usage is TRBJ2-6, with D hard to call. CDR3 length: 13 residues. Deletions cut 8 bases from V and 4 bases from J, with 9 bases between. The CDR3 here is CASGPPGANVLTF. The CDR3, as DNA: TGTGCCAGCGGCCCCCCGGGGGCCAACGTCCTGACTTTC.

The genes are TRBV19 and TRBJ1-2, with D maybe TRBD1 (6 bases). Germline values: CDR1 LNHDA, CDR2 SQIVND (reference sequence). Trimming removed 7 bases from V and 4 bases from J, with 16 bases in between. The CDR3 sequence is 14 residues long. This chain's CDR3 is CASTLGGDTYGYTF. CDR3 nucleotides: TGTGCCAGTACCCTGGGGGGGGACACCTATGGCTACACCTTC.

CDR3 amino acids: CASSEQRTSYEQYF. The CDR3 region has the DNA TGTGCCAGCAGTGAACAACGGACATCCTACGAGCAGTACTTC. This chain uses TRBV25-1 with TRBJ2-7; D might be TRBD1 (5 bases). With 2 bases removed from V and 1 base from J, the gap between germline ends came to 9 bases. Germline V CDR1 and CDR2: MGHDK, SYGVNS. There are 14 residues in the CDR3.

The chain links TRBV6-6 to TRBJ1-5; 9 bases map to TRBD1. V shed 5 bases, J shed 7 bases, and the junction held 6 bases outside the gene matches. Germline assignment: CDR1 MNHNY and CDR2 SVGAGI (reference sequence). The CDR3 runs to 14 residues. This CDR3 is CASSGQGRGQPQHF. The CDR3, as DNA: TGTGCCAGCAGTGGACAGGGGAGAGGACAGCCCCAGCATTTT.

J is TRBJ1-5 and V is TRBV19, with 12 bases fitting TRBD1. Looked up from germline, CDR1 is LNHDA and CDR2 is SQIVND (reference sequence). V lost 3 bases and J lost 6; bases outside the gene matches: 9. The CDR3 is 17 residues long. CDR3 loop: CASSIMGQGATGQPQHF. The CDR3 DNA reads TGTGCCAGTAGTATTATGGGACAGGGGGCGACAGGTCAGCCCCAGCATTTT.

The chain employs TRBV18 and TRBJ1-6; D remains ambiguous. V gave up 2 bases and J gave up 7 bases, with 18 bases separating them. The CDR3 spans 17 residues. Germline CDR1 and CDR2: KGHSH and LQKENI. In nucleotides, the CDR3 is TGTGCCAGCTCACCAGTTGTTTCGGGGAAAGCGAATTCACCCCTCCACTTT. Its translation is CASSPVVSGKANSPLHF.